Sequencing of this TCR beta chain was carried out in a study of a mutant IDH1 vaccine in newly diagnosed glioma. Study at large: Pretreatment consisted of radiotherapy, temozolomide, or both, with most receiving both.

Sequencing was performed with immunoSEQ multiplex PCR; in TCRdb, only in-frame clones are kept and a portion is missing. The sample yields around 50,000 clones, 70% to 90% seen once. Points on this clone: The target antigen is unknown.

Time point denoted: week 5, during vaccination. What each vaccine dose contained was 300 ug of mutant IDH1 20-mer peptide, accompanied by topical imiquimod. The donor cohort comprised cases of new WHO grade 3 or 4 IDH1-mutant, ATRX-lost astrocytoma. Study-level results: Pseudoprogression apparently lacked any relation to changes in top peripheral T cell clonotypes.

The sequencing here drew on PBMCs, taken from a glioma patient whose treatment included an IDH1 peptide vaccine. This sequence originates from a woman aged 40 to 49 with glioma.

The CDR3 sequence is CASSLSVSGELFF. The CDR3 coding sequence is TGTGCCAGCAGCTTATCCGTATCCGGGGAGCTGTTTTTT. This rearrangement joins TRBV7-2 to TRBJ2-2, with D hard to call. With 2 bases removed from V and 6 bases from J, the gap between germline ends came to 7 bases. The CDR3 has 13 amino acids. Germline V lookup: CDR1 SGHTA, CDR2 FQGNSA.